This is a list of T cell receptor beta chains from one sample in a study of shared clonotypes between healthy human individuals. Assay used: immunoSEQ multiplex PCR; TCRdb lists only in-frame clones, some missing. The data hold some 500,000 clones, with roughly 95% observed a single time. The material sequenced was naive CD4+ T cells sorted from blood. These receptors came from a woman aged 30 to 39 in good health. CDR3s include the opening cysteine and the closing phenylalanine or tryptophan. D genes are given only for firm matches. Some rows have no size entry. The others give once, few or many, or a class for an expanded clone.

V	J	D	size	CDR3	DNA
TRBV28	TRBJ1-1	NA	NA	CASSLGPYEPAFF	TGTGCCAGCAGTTTAGGGCCGTACGAGCCGGCTTTCTTT
TRBV4-2	TRBJ2-1	TRBD1	NA	CASASAGQGDFHEQFF	TGTGCCAGCGCATCGGCTGGGCAGGGGGATTTTCATGAGCAGTTCTTC
TRBV9	TRBJ1-6	NA	once	CASSVGVQGNSPLHF	TGTGCCAGCAGCGTAGGGGTACAGGGCAATTCACCCCTCCACTTT
TRBV5-1	TRBJ2-7	TRBD2	NA	CASSYRGSGSNGEQYF	TGCGCCAGCAGCTACCGGGGAAGCGGGAGCAACGGCGAGCAGTACTTC
TRBV10-3	TRBJ1-1	NA	NA	CAISESDGGTEAFF	TGTGCCATCAGTGAGTCAGATGGGGGCACTGAAGCTTTCTTT
TRBV28	TRBJ2-7	TRBD1	NA	CASSQDRVEQYF	TGTGCCAGCAGTCAGGACAGGGTCGAGCAGTACTTC
TRBV28	TRBJ1-2	NA	NA	CASSQGGDYGYTF	TGTGCCAGCAGCCAAGGGGGGGACTATGGCTACACCTTC
TRBV6-5	TRBJ2-7	TRBD2	NA	CASSYGRGASYEQYF	TGTGCCAGCAGTTACGGGCGGGGGGCCTCCTACGAGCAGTACTTC
TRBV7-9	TRBJ2-7	NA	NA	CASSLGRIDEQYF	TGTGCCAGCAGCTTAGGCAGGATTGACGAGCAGTACTTC
TRBV6-5	TRBJ1-4	NA	NA	CASTSTGPNEKLFF	TGTGCCAGCACCTCGACAGGTCCTAATGAAAAACTGTTTTTT
TRBV10-3	TRBJ2-3	TRBD2	NA	CAISPGLADTDTQYF	TGTGCCATCAGTCCAGGACTAGCGGACACAGATACGCAGTATTTT
TRBV6-1	TRBJ2-2	NA	NA	CASRGNWAGELFF	TGTGCCAGCAGGGGCAATTGGGCCGGGGAGCTGTTTTTT
TRBV19	TRBJ2-2	TRBD1	NA	CASSSDRGGTGELFF	TGTGCCAGTAGTAGTGACAGGGGTGGCACCGGGGAGCTGTTTTTT
TRBV28	TRBJ2-7	NA	NA	CASSLTGVVNYEQYF	TGTGCCAGCAGTTTAACGGGAGTCGTCAACTACGAGCAGTACTTC
TRBV9	TRBJ2-7	TRBD2	NA	CASSVAAGGPGEQYF	TGTGCCAGCAGCGTAGCAGCGGGAGGGCCGGGCGAGCAGTACTTC
TRBV5-1	TRBJ1-1	TRBD1	NA	CASSMGQGVNTEAFF	TGCGCCAGCAGCATGGGACAGGGGGTGAACACTGAAGCTTTCTTT
TRBV11-3	TRBJ1-1	NA	once	CASSLSGGTEAFF	TGTGCCAGCAGCTTATCGGGTGGCACTGAAGCTTTCTTT
TRBV5-1	TRBJ2-7	NA	once	CASSPDTSSYEQYF	TGCGCCAGCAGCCCGGACACCAGCTCCTACGAGCAGTACTTC
TRBV5-6	TRBJ2-4	NA	NA	CASSSFRTKNIQYF	TGTGCCAGCAGCTCTTTCAGAACCAAAAACATTCAGTACTTC
TRBV9	TRBJ2-7	NA	NA	CASSVDSGRRLYEQYF	TGTGCCAGCAGCGTAGATTCGGGACGGCGCCTCTACGAGCAGTACTTC
TRBV30	TRBJ2-3	NA	once	CAWSLRRIDTQYF	TGTGCCTGGAGTCTCCGTCGAATTGATACGCAGTATTTT
TRBV28	TRBJ2-7	NA	NA	CASSLGKRGEQYF	TGTGCCAGCAGTTTAGGGAAAAGGGGGGAGCAGTACTTC
TRBV10-1	TRBJ2-7	NA	NA	CASQGGQGEQYF	TGCGCCAGCCAAGGGGGGCAAGGCGAGCAGTACTTC
TRBV19	TRBJ2-2	TRBD1	once	CASRRDRGTGELFF	TGTGCCAGTAGGCGAGACAGGGGGACCGGGGAGCTGTTTTTT
TRBV5-8	TRBJ1-5	NA	NA	CATGEGGNQPQHF	TGTGCCACCGGGGAGGGGGGCAATCAGCCCCAGCATTTT
TRBV6-1	TRBJ2-2	NA	few	CASSVGTLHTGELFF	TGTGCCAGCAGCGTGGGGACTCTCCACACCGGGGAGCTGTTTTTT
TRBV5-5	TRBJ1-2	NA	NA	CASSLWDTGGYTF	TGTGCCAGCAGCTTGTGGGACACAGGCGGCTACACCTTC
TRBV5-1	TRBJ2-3	TRBD1	NA	CASSKGQGGADTQYF	TGCGCCAGCAGCAAAGGACAGGGTGGCGCAGATACGCAGTATTTT
TRBV6-5	TRBJ2-7	TRBD2	NA	CASSWTSGTYEQYF	TGTGCCAGCAGTTGGACTAGCGGGACGTACGAGCAGTACTTC
TRBV5-1	TRBJ2-1	TRBD2	NA	CASTDGTSLYNEQFF	TGCGCCAGCACCGATGGGACTAGCCTCTACAATGAGCAGTTCTTC
TRBV6-5	TRBJ1-1	TRBD1	NA	CATSKQTGFSTEAFF	TGTGCCACATCTAAACAGACAGGGTTTAGCACTGAAGCTTTCTTT
TRBV6-7	TRBJ2-7	NA	NA	CASSRFRVCEQYF	TGTGCCAGCAGTCGTTTCAGGGTTTGCGAGCAGTACTTC
TRBV5-8	TRBJ2-1	NA	NA	CASRLGRALYNEQFF	TGTGCCAGCAGATTAGGGAGAGCCCTCTACAATGAGCAGTTCTTC
TRBV5-8	TRBJ2-7	NA	NA	CADRGSLDEQYF	TGTGCAGACCGGGGCTCCCTAGACGAGCAGTACTTC
TRBV2	TRBJ2-2	NA	NA	CASLRDYSLKGAGELFF	TGTGCCAGCCTCCGGGACTACTCTTTGAAGGGGGCCGGGGAGCTGTTTTTT
TRBV28	TRBJ2-6	NA	NA	CASRTAGVEFGANVLTF	TGTGCCAGCAGAACGGCAGGAGTTGAATTTGGGGCCAACGTCCTGACTTTC
TRBV19	TRBJ2-3	NA	NA	CASSISVESTDTQYF	TGTGCCAGTAGTATATCAGTCGAGTCCACAGATACGCAGTATTTT
TRBV6-1	TRBJ2-1	TRBD2	NA	CASSSSGSPYNEQFF	TGTGCCAGCAGTTCCAGCGGGAGTCCCTACAATGAGCAGTTCTTC
TRBV11-3	TRBJ1-1	NA	NA	CASSLDRPGPGTEAFF	TGTGCCAGCAGCTTAGATCGGCCGGGTCCAGGCACTGAAGCTTTCTTT
TRBV6-1	TRBJ2-1	NA	NA	CASRSTGMSDNEQFF	TGTGCCAGCAGGTCTACGGGAATGAGTGACAATGAGCAGTTCTTC